Below are 16 T cell receptor beta chains sequenced from a single sample in a study of cytomegalovirus exposure and HLA in healthy donors. 60 Vbeta and 13 Jbeta primers were used in PCR. Clones were sequenced by immunoSEQ multiplex PCR, and TCRdb holds only the in-frame ones, with some missing. This table holds approximately 150,000 clones, approximately 84% found once. Sequencing was performed on PBMCs. The origin of the receptors is a girl aged 10 to 17 in good health and CMV-seropositive.

CDR3 DNA sequence: TGCGCCAGCAGCCACTCGAAAACAGCGAACACTGAAGCTTTCTTT. It encodes CASSHSKTANTEAFF. The chain links TRBV4-1 to TRBJ1-1; no clear D. The CDR3 totals 15 residues. Germline lookup yields CDR1 MGHRA and CDR2 YSYEKL. The V and J ends lost 3 bases and 1 base respectively, with 12 bases between them.

The rearrangement joins TRBV4-1 to TRBJ2-7; 9 nucleotides line up with TRBD1. This CDR3 region has 15 residues. The germline V gene has CDR1 MGHRA and CDR2 YSYEKL. V lost 4 bases to trimming and J lost 2 bases; unmatched junction nucleotides: 6. The CDR3 reads CASSLGQGSTYEQYF. In DNA, the CDR3 is TGCGCCAGCAGCCTTGGACAGGGGTCCACCTACGAGCAGTACTTC.

Written as DNA, the CDR3 is TGTGCCAGCAGCGTACGAGCTGATCTAGCAACCGATACGCAGTATTTT. It translates to CASSVRADLATDTQYF. V gene TRBV9 combines with J gene TRBJ2-3; tentatively, D is TRBD2 (5 bases). From germline, CDR1 is SGDLS and CDR2 YYNGEE. Trimming pared 1 base from V and 6 bases from J, leaving 18 bases between. CDR3 length: 16 residues.

The chain employs TRBV9 and TRBJ2-7; TRBD1 aligns across 7 bases. V lost 0 bases and J lost 3; bases outside the gene matches: 3. The CDR3 is made up of 14 amino acids. CDR1 and CDR2 from the germline V gene are SGDLS and YYNGEE. CDR3: CASSVGTGVYEQYF. The CDR3 nucleotides read TGTGCCAGCAGCGTAGGCACAGGGGTCTACGAGCAGTACTTC.

This clone was seen once. The chain employs TRBV27 and TRBJ2-7, with 7 bases aligning to TRBD1. The CDR3 has 14 residues. With 6 bases clipped from V and 2 bases from J, the junction kept 7 bases outside the gene matches. CDR1 and CDR2 (germline): MNHEY, SMNVEV (reference sequence). The CDR3 DNA reads TGTGCCAGCAGATCTCCGGGACAGACCTACGAGCAGTACTTC. Residues: CASRSPGQTYEQYF.

This chain connects TRBV5-6 to TRBJ2-5; D is undetermined. Germline V gene data show CDR1 as SGHDT and CDR2 as YYEEEE. The CDR3 length is 13 residues. V was shortened by 6 bases and J by 4 bases, with 13 bases between the two germline ends. CDR3 protein: CASNLLRGETQYF. In nucleotides, the CDR3 is TGTGCCAGCAACCTCCTCCGCGGAGAGACCCAGTACTTC.

The chain recombines TRBV11-2 with TRBJ1-3; no definite D call. The CDR3 contains 15 residues. Germline V gene data show CDR1 as SGHAT and CDR2 as FQNNGV. V dropped 4 bases and J dropped 0 bases, with 10 bases sitting between them. The CDR3 DNA is TGTGCCAGCAGCTCCCACCCTAACTCTGGAAACACCATATATTTT. Amino acids: CASSSHPNSGNTIYF.

This clone appeared once. The chain is built from TRBV14 and TRBJ2-7, with unresolved D. The CDR3 has 13 amino acids. The V end was cut by 4 bases, the J end by 3 bases, with 10 bases between. Looked up from germline, CDR1 is SGHDN and CDR2 is FVKESK. CDR3 in amino acids: CASSRFGSYEQYF. In nucleotides, the CDR3 is TGTGCCAGCAGCCGCTTTGGCAGCTACGAGCAGTACTTC.

This chain uses TRBV28 with TRBJ1-4; the D gene is possibly TRBD1 (6 bases). The germline V gene encodes CDR1 MDHEN and CDR2 SYDVKM. V shed 2 bases and J shed 7 bases, with 14 bases lying between them. The CDR3 loop spans 15 amino acids. CDR3 DNA sequence: TGTGCCAGCAGTTTAGAGGGAGGGGGGGTTGAAAAACTGTTTTTT. Protein: CASSLEGGGVEKLFF.

V gene TRBV11-2 combines with J gene TRBJ1-2, with D tentatively TRBD1 (6 bases). The CDR3 is 13 amino acids. Germline V gives CDR1 SGHAT, CDR2 FQNNGV. Trimming took 1 base from V and 8 from J, leaving 11 bases between them. The CDR3 sequence: CASSLVGGGGYTF. CDR3 bases: TGTGCCAGCAGCTTAGTGGGAGGGGGAGGCTACACCTTC.

J is TRBJ2-1 and V is TRBV7-9, with TRBD1 identical over 10 bases. CDR1 is SEHNR and CDR2 is FQNEAQ in the germline V gene (reference sequence). The CDR3 runs 12 residues. The V and J ends lost 5 bases and 9 bases, in that order; junction bases with no gene match: 1. The DNA of the CDR3 is TGTGCCAGCAGCCGGACAGGGGGTGAGCAGTTCTTC. It encodes CASSRTGGEQFF.

The gene calls are TRBV19 and TRBJ1-2; D perhaps matches TRBD1 (5 bases). This CDR3 contains 17 residues. The germline CDR1 and CDR2 sequences are LNHDA and SQIVND (reference sequence). The V end was cut by 6 bases, the J end by 4 bases, with 24 bases between. CDR3 nucleotide sequence: TGTGCCAGTAGCATGAACTATTTAACAGGAAACTTCTATGGCTACACCTTC. Protein product: CASSMNYLTGNFYGYTF.

V gene TRBV7-9 combines with J gene TRBJ2-3; 7 bases match TRBD2. The CDR3 consists of 16 residues. Germline-derived CDR1 and CDR2 are SEHNR and FQNEAQ (reference sequence). The V and J ends lost 2 bases and 4 bases, in that order; junction bases with no gene match: 9. The CDR3 sequence is CASSLLTSGVSDTQYF. CDR3 DNA: TGTGCCAGCAGCTTACTTACCAGCGGGGTTTCAGATACGCAGTATTTT. The variable domain in full, with the rest retrieved from reference TRBV7-9 and TRBJ2-3, is DTGVSQNPRHKITKRGQNVTFRCDPISEHNRLYWYRQTLGQGPEFLTYFQNEAQLEKSRLLSDRFSAERPKGSFSTLEIQRTEQGDSAMYLCASSLLTSGVSDTQYFGPGTRLTVL.

This clone is a singleton in its sample. V gene TRBV9 combines with J gene TRBJ1-6; D perhaps matches TRBD1 (6 bases). CDR3 size: 15 residues. The V and J ends lost 0 bases and 11 bases respectively, with 15 bases between them. From germline, CDR1 is SGDLS and CDR2 YYNGEE. The CDR3, as DNA: TGTGCCAGCAGCGTAGATAACAGGGTCGGAGCACCCCTCCACTTT. Protein sequence: CASSVDNRVGAPLHF.

This chain links TRBV7-6 with TRBJ1-1; 8 nucleotides align to TRBD1. This CDR3 is built from 14 residues. The V gene end was trimmed by 3 bases and the J gene end by 1 base; junction bases not matched to a gene: 1. Germline V gives CDR1 SGHVS, CDR2 FNYEAQ. This chain's CDR3 is CASSFDRGNTEAFF. In nucleotides, the CDR3 is TGTGCCAGCAGCTTTGACAGGGGGAACACTGAAGCTTTCTTT.

This clone turned up a few times. The chain employs TRBV10-2 and TRBJ1-1; D is ambiguous. This CDR3 comprises 14 residues. Trimming shortened V by 1 base and J by 4 bases, and 10 bases separated the two germline ends. CDR1 is WSHSY, CDR2 SAAADI, per germline. The CDR3 DNA is TGCGCCAGCAGTGAGTATGCGAGGGCCACTGAAGCTTTCTTT. Protein product: CASSEYARATEAFF.